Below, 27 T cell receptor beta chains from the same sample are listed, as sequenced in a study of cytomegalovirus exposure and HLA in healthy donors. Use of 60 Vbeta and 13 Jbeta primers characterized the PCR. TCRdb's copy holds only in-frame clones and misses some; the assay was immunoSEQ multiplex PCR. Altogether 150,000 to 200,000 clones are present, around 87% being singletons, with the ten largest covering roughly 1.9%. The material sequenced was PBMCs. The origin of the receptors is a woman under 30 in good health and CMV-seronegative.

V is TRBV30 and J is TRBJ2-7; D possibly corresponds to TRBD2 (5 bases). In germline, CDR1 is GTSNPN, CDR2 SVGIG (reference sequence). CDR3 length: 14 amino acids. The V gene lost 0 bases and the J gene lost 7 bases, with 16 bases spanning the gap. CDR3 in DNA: TGTGCCTGGAGTGTATTGACTACTTCGGGAGAGCAGTACTTC. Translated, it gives CAWSVLTTSGEQYF.

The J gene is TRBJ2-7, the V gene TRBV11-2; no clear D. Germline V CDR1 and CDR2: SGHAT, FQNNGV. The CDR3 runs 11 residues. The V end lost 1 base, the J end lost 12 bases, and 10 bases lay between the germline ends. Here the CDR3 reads CASSLVGQTYF. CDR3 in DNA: TGTGCCAGCAGCTTAGTGGGCCAAACGTACTTC.

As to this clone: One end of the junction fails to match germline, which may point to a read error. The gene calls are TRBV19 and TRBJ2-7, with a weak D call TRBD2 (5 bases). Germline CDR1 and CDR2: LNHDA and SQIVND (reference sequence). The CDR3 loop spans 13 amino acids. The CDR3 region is CASKDLLSYEQYF. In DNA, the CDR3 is TGTGCGAGTAAGGACTTACTGTCCTACGAGCAGTACTTC.

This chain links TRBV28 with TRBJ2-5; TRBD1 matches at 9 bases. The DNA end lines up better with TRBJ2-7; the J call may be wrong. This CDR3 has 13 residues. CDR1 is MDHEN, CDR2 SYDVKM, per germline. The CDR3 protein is CASTTGGYYEQYF. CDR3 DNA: TGTGCCAGCACCACAGGGGGCTACTACGAGCAGTACTTC.

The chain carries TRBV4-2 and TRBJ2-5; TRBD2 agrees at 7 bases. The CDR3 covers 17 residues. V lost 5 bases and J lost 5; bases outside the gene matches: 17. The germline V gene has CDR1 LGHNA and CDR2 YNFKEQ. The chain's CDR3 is CASSKYQIAGDGETQYF. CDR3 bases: TGTGCCAGCAGCAAATATCAGATAGCGGGTGATGGTGAGACCCAGTACTTC.

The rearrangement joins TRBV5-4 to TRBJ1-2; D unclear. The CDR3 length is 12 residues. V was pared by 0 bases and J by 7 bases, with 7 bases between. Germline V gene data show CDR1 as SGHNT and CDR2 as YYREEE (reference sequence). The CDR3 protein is CASSLEQIGYTF. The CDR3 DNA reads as TGTGCCAGCAGCTTGGAACAGATTGGCTACACCTTC. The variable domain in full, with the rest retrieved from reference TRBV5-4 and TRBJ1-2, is ETGVTQSPTHLIKTRGQQVTLRCSSQSGHNTVSWYQQALGQGPQFIFQYYREEENGRGNFPPRFSGLQFPNYSSELNVNALELDDSALYLCASSLEQIGYTFGSGTRLTVV.

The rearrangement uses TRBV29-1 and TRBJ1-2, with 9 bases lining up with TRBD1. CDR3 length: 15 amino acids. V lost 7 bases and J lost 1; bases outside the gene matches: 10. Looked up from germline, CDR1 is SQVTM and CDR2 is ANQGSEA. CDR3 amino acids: CSAQGGQGHNYGYTF. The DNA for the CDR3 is TGCAGCGCCCAAGGGGGACAGGGCCATAACTATGGCTACACCTTC.

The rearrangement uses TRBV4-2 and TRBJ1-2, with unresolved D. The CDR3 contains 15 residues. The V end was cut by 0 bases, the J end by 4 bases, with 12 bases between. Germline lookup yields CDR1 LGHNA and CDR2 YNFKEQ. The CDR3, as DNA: TGTGCCAGCAGCCAAGATCTGGCCGAATTCTATGGCTACACCTTC. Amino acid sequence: CASSQDLAEFYGYTF.

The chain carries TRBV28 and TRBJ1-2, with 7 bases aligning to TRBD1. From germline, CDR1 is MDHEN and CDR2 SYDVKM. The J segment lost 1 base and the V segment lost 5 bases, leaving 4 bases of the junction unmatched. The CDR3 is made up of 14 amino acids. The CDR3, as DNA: TGTGCCAGCAGTCTCGGACAGGTTAACTATGGCTACACCTTC. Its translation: CASSLGQVNYGYTF.

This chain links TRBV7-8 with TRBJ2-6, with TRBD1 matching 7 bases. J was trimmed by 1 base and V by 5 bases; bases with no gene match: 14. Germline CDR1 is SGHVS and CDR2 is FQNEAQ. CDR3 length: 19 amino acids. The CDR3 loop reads CASSPPGQAWISGANVLTF. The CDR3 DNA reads TGTGCCAGCAGCCCCCCCGGACAGGCCTGGATTTCTGGGGCCAACGTCCTGACTTTC.

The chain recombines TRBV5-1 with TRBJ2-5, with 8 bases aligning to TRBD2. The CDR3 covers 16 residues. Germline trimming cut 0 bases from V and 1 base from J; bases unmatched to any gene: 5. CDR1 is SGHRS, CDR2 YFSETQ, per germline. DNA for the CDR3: TGCGCCAGCAGCTTGGGAACTAGCGGACTCCAAGAGACCCAGTACTTC. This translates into CASSLGTSGLQETQYF.

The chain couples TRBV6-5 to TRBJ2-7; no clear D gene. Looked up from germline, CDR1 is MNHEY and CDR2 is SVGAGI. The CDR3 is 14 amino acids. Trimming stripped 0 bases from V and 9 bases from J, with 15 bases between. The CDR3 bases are TGTGCCAGCAGTTACTCGACCGAACTGCGAGGGCAGTACTTC. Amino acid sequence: CASSYSTELRGQYF.

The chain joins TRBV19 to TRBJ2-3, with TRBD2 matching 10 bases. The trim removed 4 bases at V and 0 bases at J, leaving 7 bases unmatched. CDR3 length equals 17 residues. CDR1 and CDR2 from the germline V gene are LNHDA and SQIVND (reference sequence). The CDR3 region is CASSTWGLASSTDTQYF. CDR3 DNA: TGTGCCAGTAGTACTTGGGGACTAGCGAGTAGCACAGATACGCAGTATTTT.

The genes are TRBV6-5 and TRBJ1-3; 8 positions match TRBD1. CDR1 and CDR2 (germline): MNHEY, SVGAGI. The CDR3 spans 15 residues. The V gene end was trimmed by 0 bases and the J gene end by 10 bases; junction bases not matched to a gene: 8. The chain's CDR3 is CASSYSTGQGGTIYF. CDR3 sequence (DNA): TGTGCCAGCAGTTACTCAACCGGACAGGGAGGAACCATATATTTT.

The CDR3: CASSQVGTGTLHF. The CDR3 region has the DNA TGTGCCAGCAGCCAAGTTGGGACAGGGACCCTCCACTTT. The chain couples TRBV14 to TRBJ1-6; 9 bases agree with TRBD1. Looked up from germline, CDR1 is SGHDN and CDR2 is FVKESK. The CDR3 is 13 residues long. V lost 1 base, J lost 14 bases, and 3 bases stayed unmatched. The full variable domain, in which reference TRBV14 and TRBJ1-6 provide the parts outside the CDR3, is EAGVTQFPSHSVIEKGQTVTLRCDPISGHDNLYWYRRVMGKEIKFLLHFVKESKQDESGMPNNRFLAERTGGTYSTLKVQPAELEDSGVYFCASSQVGTGTLHFGNGTRLTVT.

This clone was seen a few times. In nucleotides, the CDR3 is TGTGCCAGCAGCCCCGCTCTAGCGGCACACTACAATGAGCAGTTCTTC. This sequence encodes CASSPALAAHYNEQFF. The chain recombines TRBV13 with TRBJ2-1; TRBD2 matches 7 bases. The CDR3 totals 16 residues. The trim removed 5 bases at V and 3 bases at J, leaving 10 bases unmatched. CDR1 and CDR2 from the germline V gene are PRHDT and FYEKMQ (reference sequence).

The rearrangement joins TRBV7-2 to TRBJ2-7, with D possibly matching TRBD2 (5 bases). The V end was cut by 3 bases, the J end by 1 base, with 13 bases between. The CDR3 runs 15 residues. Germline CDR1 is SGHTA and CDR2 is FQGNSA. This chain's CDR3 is CASSFYGESSYEQYF. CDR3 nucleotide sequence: TGTGCCAGCAGCTTCTACGGGGAGTCGTCCTACGAGCAGTACTTC.

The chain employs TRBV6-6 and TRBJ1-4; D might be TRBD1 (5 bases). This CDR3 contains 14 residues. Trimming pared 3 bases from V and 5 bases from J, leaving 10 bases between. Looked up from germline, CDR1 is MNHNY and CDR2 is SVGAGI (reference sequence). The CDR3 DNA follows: TGTGCCAGCAGTTATTCGCGGGGGAATGAAAAACTGTTTTTT. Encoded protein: CASSYSRGNEKLFF.

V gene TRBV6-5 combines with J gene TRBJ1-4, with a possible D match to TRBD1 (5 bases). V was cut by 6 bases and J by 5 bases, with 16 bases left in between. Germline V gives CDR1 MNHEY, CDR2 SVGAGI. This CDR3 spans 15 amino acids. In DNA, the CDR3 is TGTGCCAGCAGGCCAGGTCCGGGGGGGAATGAAAAACTGTTTTTT. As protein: CASRPGPGGNEKLFF.

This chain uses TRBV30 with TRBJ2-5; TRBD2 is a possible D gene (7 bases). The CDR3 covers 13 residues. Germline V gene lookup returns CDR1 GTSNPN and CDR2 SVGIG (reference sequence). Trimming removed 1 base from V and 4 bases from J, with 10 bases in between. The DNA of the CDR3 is TGTGCCTGGAGTGCGGGGGGCCGAGAGACCCAGTACTTC. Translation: CAWSAGGRETQYF. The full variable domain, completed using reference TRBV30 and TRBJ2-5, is SQTIHQWPATLVQPVGSPLSLECTVEGTSNPNLYWYRQAAGRGLQLLFYSVGIGQISSEVPQNLSASRPQDRQFILSSKKLLLSDSGFYLCAWSAGGRETQYFGPGTRLLVL.

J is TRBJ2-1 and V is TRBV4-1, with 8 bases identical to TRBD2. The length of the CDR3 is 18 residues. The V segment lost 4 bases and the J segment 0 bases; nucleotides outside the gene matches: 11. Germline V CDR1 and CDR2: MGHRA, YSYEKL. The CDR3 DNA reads TGCGCCAGCAGCCCTCCAGCAGCGGGGGCTACCTCCTACAATGAGCAGTTCTTC. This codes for CASSPPAAGATSYNEQFF.

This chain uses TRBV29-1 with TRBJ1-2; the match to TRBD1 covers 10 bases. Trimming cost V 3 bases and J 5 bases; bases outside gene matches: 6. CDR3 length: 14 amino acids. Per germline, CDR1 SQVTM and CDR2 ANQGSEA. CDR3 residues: CSVEETGGLYGYTF. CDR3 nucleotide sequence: TGCAGCGTTGAGGAGACAGGGGGCCTTTATGGCTACACCTTC.

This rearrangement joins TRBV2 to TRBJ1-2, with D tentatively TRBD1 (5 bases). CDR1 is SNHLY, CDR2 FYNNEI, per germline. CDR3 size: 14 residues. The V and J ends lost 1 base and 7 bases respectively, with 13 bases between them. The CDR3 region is CASSEGAGMGGYTF. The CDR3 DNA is TGTGCCAGCAGTGAAGGGGCAGGGATGGGTGGCTACACCTTC.

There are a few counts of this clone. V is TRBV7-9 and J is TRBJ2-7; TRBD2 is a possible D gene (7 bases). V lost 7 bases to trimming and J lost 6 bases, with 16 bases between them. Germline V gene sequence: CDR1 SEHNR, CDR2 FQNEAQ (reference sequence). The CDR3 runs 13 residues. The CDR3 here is CASTAARGGEQYF. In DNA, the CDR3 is TGTGCCAGCACCGCCGCGAGGGGGGGCGAGCAGTACTTC.

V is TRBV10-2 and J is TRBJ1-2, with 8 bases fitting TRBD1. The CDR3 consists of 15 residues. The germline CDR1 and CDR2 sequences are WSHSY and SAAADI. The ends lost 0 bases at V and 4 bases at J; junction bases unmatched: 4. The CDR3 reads CASSESSTGGYGYTF. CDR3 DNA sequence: TGCGCCAGCAGTGAGTCGAGTACAGGGGGCTATGGCTACACCTTC.

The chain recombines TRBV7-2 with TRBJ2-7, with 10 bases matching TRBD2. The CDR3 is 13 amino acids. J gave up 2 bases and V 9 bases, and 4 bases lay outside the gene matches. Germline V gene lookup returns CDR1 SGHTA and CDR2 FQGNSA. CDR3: CASTSGATYEQYF. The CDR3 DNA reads TGTGCCAGTACTAGCGGGGCGACCTACGAGCAGTACTTC.

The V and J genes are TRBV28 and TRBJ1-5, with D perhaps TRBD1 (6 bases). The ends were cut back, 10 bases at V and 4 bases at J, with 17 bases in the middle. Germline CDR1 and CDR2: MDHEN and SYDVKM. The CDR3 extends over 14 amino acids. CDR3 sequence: CATPGGAGNQPQHF. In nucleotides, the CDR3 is TGTGCCACCCCGGGGGGGGCTGGAAATCAGCCCCAGCATTTT. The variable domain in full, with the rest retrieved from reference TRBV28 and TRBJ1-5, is DVKVTQSSRYLVKRTGEKVFLECVQDMDHENMFWYRQDPGLGLRLIYFSYDVKMKEKGDIPEGYSVSREKKERFSLILESASTNQTSMYLCATPGGAGNQPQHFGDGTRLSIL.